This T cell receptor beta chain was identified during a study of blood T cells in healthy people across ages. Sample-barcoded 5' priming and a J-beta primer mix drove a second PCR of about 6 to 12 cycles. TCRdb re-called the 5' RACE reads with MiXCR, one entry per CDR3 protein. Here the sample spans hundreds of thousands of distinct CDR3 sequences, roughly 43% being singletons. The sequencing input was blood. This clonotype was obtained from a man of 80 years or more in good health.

In DNA form, the CDR3 reads TGTGCCAGCGGTCCTGAACAGGGTGGTGGGGGGTCCCAGTACTTC. Its protein is CASGPEQGGGGSQYF. The V and J genes are TRBV21-1 and TRBJ2-7; the table's D call, TRBD1, has no DNA check behind it. TRBV21-1 is labeled a pseudogene. CDR3 size: 15 residues.